This T cell receptor (beta chain) was profiled in a study of molecular identifiers for immune sequencing clone quantification. Study findings and constraints: Barcode-sharing identical TCR molecules could underestimate highly expanded clone sizes. Naive cells had under 1% of molecules in clones above 20 RNA copies, effectors over 97%.

Naive CD8 libraries came from about 20,000 to 1,000,000 sorted cells with 10%, 30% or 50% RNA. Listed TCR primers and previously described methods were used for bulk TCR libraries. TCRdb re-called the PCR reads with MiXCR, one entry per CDR3 protein. Here the sample spans 90,000 or so distinct CDR3 sequences, roughly a fifth being singletons. Germline V gives CDR1 MNHEY, CDR2 SMNVEV (reference sequence). There are 17 residues in the CDR3. About this clonotype: Its matching antigen is unknown. At one of its ends the junction is not consistent with the germline gene, which may arise from a read error.

The V call is TRBV27, the J call TRBJ1-4; no definite D call. The sample taken for sequencing was naive CD8+ T cells from blood, with Jurkat cell RNA spiked in. Subset: FACS-sorted CD8+CD4-CCR7+CD45RA+ naive T cells. The receptor was isolated from a human donor in good health. Some libraries in this study had Jurkat cell RNA spiked in. CDR3 in amino acids: CASSLSALSATNEELFF. In DNA form, the CDR3 reads TGTGCTAGCAGTTTATCGGCCCTTTCGGCAACTAATGAAGAACTGTTTTTT.